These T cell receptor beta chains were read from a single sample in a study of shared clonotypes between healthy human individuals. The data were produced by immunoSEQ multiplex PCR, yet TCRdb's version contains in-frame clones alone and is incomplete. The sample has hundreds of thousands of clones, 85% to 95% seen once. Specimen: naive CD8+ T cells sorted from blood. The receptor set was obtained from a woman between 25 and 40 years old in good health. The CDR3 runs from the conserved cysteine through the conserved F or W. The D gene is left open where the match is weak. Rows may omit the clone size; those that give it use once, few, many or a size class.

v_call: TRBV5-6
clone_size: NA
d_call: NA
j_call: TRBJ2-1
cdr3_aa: CASSLGGYEQFF
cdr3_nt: TGTGCCAGCAGCTTGGGTGGATATGAGCAGTTCTTC

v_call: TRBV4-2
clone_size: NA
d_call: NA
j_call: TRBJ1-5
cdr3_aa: CASSHGVGQPQHF
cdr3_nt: TGTGCCAGCAGCCACGGGGTCGGGCAGCCCCAGCATTTT

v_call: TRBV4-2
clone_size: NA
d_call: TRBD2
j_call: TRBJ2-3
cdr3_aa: CASSQAGREDTDTQYF
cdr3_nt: TGTGCCAGCAGCCAAGCGGGGCGGGAGGACACAGATACGCAGTATTTT

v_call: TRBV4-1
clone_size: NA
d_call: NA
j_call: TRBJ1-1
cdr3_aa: CASSPNRGLGVTEAFF
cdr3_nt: TGCGCCAGCAGCCCTAATCGTGGGTTAGGAGTCACTGAAGCTTTCTTT

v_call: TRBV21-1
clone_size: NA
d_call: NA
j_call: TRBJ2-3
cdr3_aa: CASSTGRARTDTQYF
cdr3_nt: TGTGCCAGCAGCACAGGCAGGGCGAGGACAGATACGCAGTATTTT

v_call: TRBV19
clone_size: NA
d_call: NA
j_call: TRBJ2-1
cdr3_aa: CASNQGHLNEQFF
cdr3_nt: TGTGCCAGCAATCAGGGACACCTCAATGAGCAGTTCTTC

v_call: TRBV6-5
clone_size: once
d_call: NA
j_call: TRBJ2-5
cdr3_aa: CATLGETQYF
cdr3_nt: TGTGCCACCCTAGGGGAGACCCAGTACTTC

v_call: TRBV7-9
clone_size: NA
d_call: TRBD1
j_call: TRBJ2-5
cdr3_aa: CAEGAGAQTQYF
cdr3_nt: TGTGCCGAGGGGGCCGGGGCTCAGACCCAGTACTTC

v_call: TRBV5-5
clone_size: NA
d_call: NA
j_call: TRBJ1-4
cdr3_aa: CASSLDPNEKLFF
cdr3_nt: TGTGCCAGCAGCTTGGACCCTAATGAAAAACTGTTTTTT

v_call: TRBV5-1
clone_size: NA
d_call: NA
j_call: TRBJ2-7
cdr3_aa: CASSLGGFTYEQYF
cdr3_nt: TGCGCCAGCAGCTTGGGAGGGTTTACCTACGAGCAGTACTTC

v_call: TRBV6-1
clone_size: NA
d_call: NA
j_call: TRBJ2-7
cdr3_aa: CASSEVRNQGLYEQYF
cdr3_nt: TGTGCCAGCAGTGAAGTCCGTAATCAGGGCCTGTACGAGCAGTACTTC

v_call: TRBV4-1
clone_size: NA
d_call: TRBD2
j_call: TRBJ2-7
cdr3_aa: CASSTLTSGLSYEQYF
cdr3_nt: TGCGCCAGCAGCACCCTGACTAGCGGGCTTTCCTACGAGCAGTACTTC

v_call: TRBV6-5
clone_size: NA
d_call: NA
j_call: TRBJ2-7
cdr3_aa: CASRAKTGSPYEQYF
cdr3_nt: TGTGCCAGCAGGGCCAAGACGGGATCTCCCTACGAGCAGTACTTC

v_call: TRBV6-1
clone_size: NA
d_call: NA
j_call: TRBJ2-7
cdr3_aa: CASSDTVNYEQYF
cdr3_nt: TGTGCCAGCAGTGACACAGTCAACTACGAGCAGTACTTC

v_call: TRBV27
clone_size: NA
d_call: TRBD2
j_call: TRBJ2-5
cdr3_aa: CASASGTSGQETQYF
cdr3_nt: TGTGCCAGCGCCTCCGGGACTAGCGGTCAAGAGACCCAGTACTTC

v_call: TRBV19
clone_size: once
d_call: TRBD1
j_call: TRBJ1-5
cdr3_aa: CASSQRPGGNQPQHF
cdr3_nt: TGTGCCAGTAGCCAACGGCCAGGGGGTAATCAGCCCCAGCATTTT

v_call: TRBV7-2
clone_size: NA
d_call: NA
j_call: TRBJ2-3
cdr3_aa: CASTPKGEISTDTQYF
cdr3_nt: TGTGCCAGCACCCCTAAGGGAGAGATTAGCACAGATACGCAGTATTTT

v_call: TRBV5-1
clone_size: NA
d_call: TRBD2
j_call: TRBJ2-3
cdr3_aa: CASSLTSGRATSTDTQYF
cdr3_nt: TGCGCCAGCAGCTTAACTAGCGGGAGGGCCACAAGCACAGATACGCAGTATTTT

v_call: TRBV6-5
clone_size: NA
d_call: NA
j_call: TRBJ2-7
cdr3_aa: CASSQPEGVVREQYF
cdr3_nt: TGTGCCAGCAGTCAACCGGAAGGGGTAGTGAGGGAGCAGTACTTC

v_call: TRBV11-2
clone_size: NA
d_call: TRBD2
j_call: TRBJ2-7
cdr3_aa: CASSFSGSATHEQYF
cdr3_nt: TGTGCCAGCAGCTTCAGCGGGAGCGCTACCCACGAGCAGTACTTC

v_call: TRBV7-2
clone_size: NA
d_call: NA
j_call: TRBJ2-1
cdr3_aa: CASSLSLVGDEQFF
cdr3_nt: TGTGCCAGCAGCTTAAGTCTGGTCGGCGATGAGCAGTTCTTC

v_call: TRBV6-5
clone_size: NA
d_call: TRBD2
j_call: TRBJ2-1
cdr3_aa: CASSYLGLAEINEQFF
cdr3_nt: TGTGCCAGCAGTTACCTGGGACTAGCGGAGATCAATGAGCAGTTCTTC

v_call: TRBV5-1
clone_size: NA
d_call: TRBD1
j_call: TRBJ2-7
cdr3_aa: CASSLDREGFEQYF
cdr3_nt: TGCGCCAGCAGCTTAGACAGGGAAGGATTCGAGCAGTACTTC

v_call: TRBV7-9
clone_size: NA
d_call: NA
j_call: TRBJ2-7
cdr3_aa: CAYPVAGEQYF
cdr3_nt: TGTGCTTACCCCGTGGCAGGAGAGCAGTACTTC

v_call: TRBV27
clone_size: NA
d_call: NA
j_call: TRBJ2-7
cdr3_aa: CATSTGSYEQYF
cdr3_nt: TGTGCCACTTCGACTGGATCCTACGAGCAGTACTTC

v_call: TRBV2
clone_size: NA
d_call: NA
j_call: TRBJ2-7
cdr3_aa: CASSSPPGAVYEQYF
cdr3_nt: TGTGCCAGCAGTAGTCCCCCAGGGGCCGTTTACGAGCAGTACTTC

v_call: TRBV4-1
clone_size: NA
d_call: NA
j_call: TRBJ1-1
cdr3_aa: CASSQDRTRLNTEAFF
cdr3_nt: TGCGCCAGCAGCCAAGATCGTACGAGACTGAACACTGAAGCTTTCTTT

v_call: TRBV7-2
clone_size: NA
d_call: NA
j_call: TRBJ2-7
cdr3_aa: CASSLNTGPGLGGLEQYF
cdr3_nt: TGTGCCAGCAGCTTAAATACTGGGCCGGGACTAGGGGGCCTCGAGCAGTACTTC

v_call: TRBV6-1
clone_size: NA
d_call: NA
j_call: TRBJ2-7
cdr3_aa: CASSRGGGEQYF
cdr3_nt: TGTGCCAGCTCCCGTGGGGGTGGCGAGCAGTACTTC

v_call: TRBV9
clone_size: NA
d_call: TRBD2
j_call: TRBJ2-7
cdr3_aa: CASSPPSAGGNYEQYF
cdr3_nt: TGTGCCAGCAGCCCCCCTTCAGCGGGAGGAAACTACGAGCAGTACTTC

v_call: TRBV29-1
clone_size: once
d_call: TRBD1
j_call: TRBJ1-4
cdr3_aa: CSGMDRANEKLFF
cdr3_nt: TGCAGCGGAATGGACAGGGCTAATGAAAAACTGTTTTTT